Below are 24 T cell receptor beta chains sequenced from a single sample in a study of cytomegalovirus exposure and HLA in healthy donors. Vbeta (60) and Jbeta (13) primers were used in the PCR. Clones were read by immunoSEQ multiplex PCR, and TCRdb kept only the in-frame ones, dropping some. The sample yields fewer than 200,000 clones, approximately 85% seen once. The sequencing input was PBMCs. The receptor set was obtained from a man aged 50-59 years in good health and CMV-seropositive.

Here the CDR3 DNA reads TGTGCCAGCAGCTCCTACAGAAGTCAAGAGACCCAGTACTTC. Translating gives CASSSYRSQETQYF. The rearrangement uses TRBV13 and TRBJ2-5; the D is unclear. V gave up 4 bases and J gave up 2 bases, with 11 bases separating them. The V gene's germline CDR1 is PRHDT and CDR2 FYEKMQ (reference sequence). The CDR3 is 14 amino acids.

The chain joins TRBV4-2 to TRBJ1-2, with 8 bases that match TRBD1. The CDR3 is 16 residues long. Germline V gene data show CDR1 as LGHNA and CDR2 as YNFKEQ. The trim removed 0 bases at V and 6 bases at J, leaving 9 bases unmatched. Written as DNA, the CDR3 is TGTGCCAGCAGCCAAGACGGGCAGGGGGCGTATAATGGCTACACCTTC. Protein product: CASSQDGQGAYNGYTF.

The J gene is TRBJ2-1, the V gene TRBV7-9, with D tentatively TRBD1 (7 bases). Trimming took off 5 bases at V and 10 bases at J, with 18 bases between the two ends. In germline, CDR1 is SEHNR, CDR2 FQNEAQ (reference sequence). This CDR3 is built from 14 residues. CDR3 protein: CASSQSQQGGEQFF. The CDR3 DNA is TGTGCCAGCAGCCAATCCCAGCAGGGGGGCGAGCAGTTCTTC.

On this clone: The junction differs from germline at one of its ends, possibly a read error. This sample also contains other DNA sequences that code for the same CDR3. In nucleotides, the CDR3 is TGCGCCAGCAGTTCGGACAACACAGATACGCAGTATTTT. Translated, it gives CASSSDNTDTQYF. The chain couples TRBV28 to TRBJ2-3; D is perhaps TRBD1 (5 bases). The germline CDR1 and CDR2 sequences are MDHEN and SYDVKM. CDR3 length: 13 residues. Using reference TRBV28 and TRBJ2-3 for the parts outside the CDR3, the full variable domain is DVKVTQSSRYLVKRTGEKVFLECVQDMDHENMFWYRQDPGLGLRLIYFSYDVKMKEKGDIPEGYSVSREKKERFSLILESASTNQTSMYLCASSSDNTDTQYFGPGTRLTVL.

This clone showed up just once. The V call is TRBV9, the J call TRBJ2-1; 8 nucleotides match TRBD2. V was pared by 4 bases and J by 0 bases, with 12 bases of the junction left unmatched. Per the germline V gene, CDR1 is SGDLS and CDR2 is YYNGEE. This CDR3 has 18 residues. The CDR3 region is CASSPRPGAGGSYNEQFF. CDR3 in DNA: TGTGCCAGCAGCCCTCGCCCGGGGGCGGGAGGCTCCTACAATGAGCAGTTCTTC.

Only a few counts were recorded for this clone. This chain connects TRBV6-5 to TRBJ2-2; D is ambiguous. V was clipped by 6 bases and J by 4 bases, with 9 bases between them. The CDR3 extends over 13 amino acids. Germline V gives CDR1 MNHEY, CDR2 SVGAGI. CDR3 coding DNA: TGTGCCAGCAGCCCTGGTAGCACCGGGGAGCTGTTTTTT. Encoded protein: CASSPGSTGELFF.

The chain has TRBV20-1 and TRBJ1-2; D is ambiguous. The CDR3 is made up of 11 amino acids. The germline CDR1 and CDR2 sequences are DFQATT and SNEGSKA (reference sequence). The germline V and J ends were trimmed by 0 bases and 10 bases, with 9 bases remaining between them. CDR3 region: CSARDSDTYTF. DNA of the CDR3: TGCAGTGCTAGAGATAGCGACACCTACACCTTC.

Only one count was recorded for this clone. CDR3 nucleotides: TGTGCCAGCAGTGGGGGAGGCAGGAGCTCCTACGAGCAGTACTTC. Translated: CASSGGGRSSYEQYF. The chain links TRBV6-1 to TRBJ2-7; a weak D match, TRBD2 (6 bases). The V gene lost 4 bases and the J gene lost 0 bases, with 13 bases spanning the gap. The CDR3 spans 15 residues. Germline V gene sequence: CDR1 MNHNS, CDR2 SASEGT.

The gene calls are TRBV7-2 and TRBJ2-1, with D maybe TRBD1 (6 bases). The length of the CDR3 is 16 residues. V lost 5 bases and J 1 base, leaving 15 bases between the germline ends. Germline CDR1 is SGHTA and CDR2 is FQGNSA. CDR3 protein: CASSPPDRRSYNEQFF. The CDR3 nucleotides read TGTGCCAGCAGCCCACCCGACAGGCGTTCCTACAATGAGCAGTTCTTC. Filled out from reference TRBV7-2 and TRBJ2-1, the complete variable domain reads GAGVSQSPSNKVTEKGKDVELRCDPISGHTALYWYRQSLGQGLEFLIYFQGNSAPDKSGLPSDRFSAERTGGSVSTLTIQRTQQEDSAVYLCASSPPDRRSYNEQFFGPGTRLTVL.

This clone was seen a single time. The V gene is TRBV29-1, the J gene TRBJ1-4; D is ambiguous. Trimming removed 6 bases from V and 4 bases from J, with 15 bases in between. The germline V gene has CDR1 SQVTM and CDR2 ANQGSEA. There are 14 residues in the CDR3. The CDR3 loop is CSVPAGHFNEKLFF. Written as DNA, the CDR3 is TGCAGCGTCCCGGCTGGGCACTTTAATGAAAAACTGTTTTTT.

This clone was picked up one time. The V gene is TRBV11-2, the J gene TRBJ2-3, with a possible D match to TRBD2 (5 bases). Germline CDR1 is SGHAT and CDR2 is FQNNGV. The CDR3 contains 14 residues. V gave up 8 bases and J gave up 3 bases, with 15 bases separating them. This CDR3 is CASLLRANTDTQYF. The CDR3 DNA reads as TGTGCCAGCCTCCTGAGGGCGAATACAGATACGCAGTATTTT. Using reference TRBV11-2 and TRBJ2-3 for the parts outside the CDR3, the full variable domain is EAGVAQSPRYKIIEKRQSVAFWCNPISGHATLYWYQQILGQGPKLLIQFQNNGVVDDSQLPKDRFSAERLKGVDSTLKIQPAKLEDSAVYLCASLLRANTDTQYFGPGTRLTVL.

J is TRBJ2-1 and V is TRBV7-9; a possible D gene is TRBD2 (6 bases). V lost 2 bases and J 5 bases, leaving 19 bases between the germline ends. CDR1 SEHNR and CDR2 FQNEAQ come from the germline V gene (reference sequence). The length of the CDR3 is 17 residues. CDR3 sequence: CASSLMLGGIIDNEQFF. The CDR3 DNA reads as TGTGCCAGCAGCTTAATGCTTGGCGGGATCATCGACAATGAGCAGTTCTTC.

This chain links TRBV18 with TRBJ1-5; D might be TRBD1 (5 bases). V lost 6 bases and J 3 bases, leaving 12 bases between the germline ends. Germline V lookup: CDR1 KGHSH, CDR2 LQKENI. The CDR3 extends over 14 amino acids. CDR3 loop: CASSLGTFNQPQHF. The CDR3 coding sequence is TGTGCCAGCTCCCTCGGGACTTTCAATCAGCCCCAGCATTTT.

The chain employs TRBV7-9 and TRBJ1-1; tentative D call: TRBD1 (5 bases). The germline gives CDR1 SEHNR, CDR2 FQNEAQ (reference sequence). V was pared by 1 base and J by 4 bases, with 7 bases between. The CDR3 totals 13 residues. The CDR3 spells CASSLGGGTEAFF. In DNA form, the CDR3 reads TGTGCCAGCAGCTTAGGGGGGGGCACTGAAGCTTTCTTT.

The J gene is TRBJ2-5, the V gene TRBV7-2; D remains ambiguous. Germline loops: CDR1 SGHTA, CDR2 FQGNSA. The CDR3 covers 14 residues. Deletions cut 2 bases from V and 1 base from J, with 8 bases between. The CDR3 nucleotides are TGTGCCAGCAGCTTATCCCGGTTCCAAGAGACCCAGTACTTC. Translating it yields CASSLSRFQETQYF. Variable domain in full (rest from reference TRBV7-2 and TRBJ2-5): GAGVSQSPSNKVTEKGKDVELRCDPISGHTALYWYRQSLGQGLEFLIYFQGNSAPDKSGLPSDRFSAERTGGSVSTLTIQRTQQEDSAVYLCASSLSRFQETQYFGPGTRLLVL.

This clone came up a few times. The J gene is TRBJ2-1, the V gene TRBV19; D ambiguous. CDR3 size: 14 residues. With 5 bases removed from V and 4 bases from J, the gap between germline ends came to 12 bases. CDR1 and CDR2 (germline): LNHDA, SQIVND (reference sequence). CDR3 sequence (DNA): TGTGCCAGTAGTCTAGGATCCCGGTACAATGAGCAGTTCTTC. Amino acids: CASSLGSRYNEQFF.

This chain joins TRBV15 and TRBJ2-1; TRBD2 matches 15 bases. Trimming at V came to 4 bases and at J to 7 bases, leaving 2 bases not matched to a gene. The CDR3 is made up of 15 amino acids. The germline CDR1 and CDR2 sequences are LNHNV and YYDKDF (reference sequence). The CDR3 bases are TGTGCCACCAGCAAAGGGACTAGCGGGAGGAATGAGCAGTTCTTC. Its protein is CATSKGTSGRNEQFF. The full variable domain, rest sourced from reference TRBV15 and TRBJ2-1, is DAMVIQNPRYQVTQFGKPVTLSCSQTLNHNVMYWYQQKSSQAPKLLFHYYDKDFNNEADTPDNFQSRRPNTSFCFLDIRSPGLGDTAMYLCATSKGTSGRNEQFFGPGTRLTVL.

This rearrangement joins TRBV5-5 to TRBJ1-2; D is unclear. The germline V and J ends were trimmed by 2 bases and 2 bases, with 10 bases remaining between them. CDR3 length: 14 residues. CDR1 and CDR2 from the germline V gene are SGHKS and YYEKEE (reference sequence). CDR3 in DNA: TGTGCCAGCAGCTTCGGGGTGACGAACTATGGCTACACCTTC. Protein sequence: CASSFGVTNYGYTF.

V gene TRBV11-2 combines with J gene TRBJ2-3, with no clear D. V was cut by 5 bases and J by 0 bases, with 9 bases left in between. The CDR3 spans 14 residues. CDR1 is SGHAT, CDR2 FQNNGV, per germline. CDR3 DNA: TGTGCCAGCAGCCACCCCCAGAGCACAGATACGCAGTATTTT. It encodes CASSHPQSTDTQYF. The whole variable domain, filled in from reference TRBV11-2 and TRBJ2-3, reads EAGVAQSPRYKIIEKRQSVAFWCNPISGHATLYWYQQILGQGPKLLIQFQNNGVVDDSQLPKDRFSAERLKGVDSTLKIQPAKLEDSAVYLCASSHPQSTDTQYFGPGTRLTVL.

The V and J genes are TRBV6-5 and TRBJ2-1; 8 bases agree with TRBD1. The CDR3 consists of 12 residues. Germline CDR1 reads MNHEY; CDR2 reads SVGAGI. V dropped 4 bases and J dropped 14; count of bases not matched to a gene: 7. The CDR3 here is CASSSPDREEFF. The CDR3 nucleotides are TGTGCCAGCAGTTCGCCGGACAGGGAGGAGTTCTTC.

The chain has TRBV27 and TRBJ2-7; D ambiguous. The CDR3 length is 12 residues. Germline V gives CDR1 MNHEY, CDR2 SMNVEV (reference sequence). V was pared by 11 bases and J by 0 bases, with 11 bases between. The CDR3: CAVTTGSYEQYF. CDR3 nucleotides: TGTGCCGTTACGACGGGCTCCTACGAGCAGTACTTC.

Concerning this clone: The same CDR3 also results from other DNA sequences found in this sample. The genes are TRBV4-1 and TRBJ1-1; tentative D call: TRBD1 (6 bases). Germline V gene sequence: CDR1 MGHRA, CDR2 YSYEKL. The CDR3 has 17 amino acids. The V end lost 0 bases, the J end lost 4 bases, and 18 bases lay between the germline ends. The CDR3 DNA sequence: TGCGCCAGCAGCCAAGAATCGGGGGGCTGGGGTACCACTGAAGCTTTCTTT. Protein product: CASSQESGGWGTTEAFF.

This clone was counted between two and nine times. V and J are TRBV27 and TRBJ2-3; the D gene is possibly TRBD2 (5 bases). The ends were cut back, 4 bases at V and 0 bases at J, with 14 bases in the middle. This CDR3 region has 16 residues. Germline CDR1 MNHEY, CDR2 SMNVEV (reference sequence). This CDR3 reads CASSSGIPPSTDTQYF. The DNA for the CDR3 is TGTGCCAGCAGTTCCGGGATTCCACCTAGCACAGATACGCAGTATTTT.

The genes are TRBV28 and TRBJ1-2, with 7 bases identical to TRBD1. V was clipped by 7 bases and J by 8 bases; unmatched bases: 10. The CDR3 runs to 13 residues. Germline-derived CDR1 and CDR2 are MDHEN and SYDVKM. The CDR3 spells CASTELGGKGYTF. In nucleotides, the CDR3 is TGTGCCAGCACCGAGTTAGGGGGCAAAGGCTACACCTTC.